This T cell receptor beta chain was documented in a study of shared clonotypes between healthy human individuals. The study's findings and limits: Non-shared clonotypes were found to have lower generation probabilities than the clonotypes that were shared by all four of the sorted-subset donors. Blood was the sole source, and tissue repertoires probably differ.

As concerns this clone: Its cognate antigen is unknown.

Naive CD8 cells lacked CD45RO and underwent positive selection for CCR7, leaving out terminally differentiated effector memory CD45RA+ cells. Healthy HIV-negative adults without recent acute infections or vaccinations served as donors. Sequenced by immunoSEQ multiplex PCR; TCRdb stores in-frame clones only, minus some. The repertoire holds about 600,000 clones, with roughly 98% as singletons. Sequencing was performed on naive CD8+ T cells sorted from blood. The TCR sequence derives from a man aged 25-45 years in good health.

CDR3: CASSQDPSATDTQYF. CDR3 DNA: TGCGCCAGCAGCCAAGACCCTAGCGCCACAGATACGCAGTATTTT. The chain couples TRBV4-1 to TRBJ2-3; D is possibly TRBD2 (6 bases). V was pared by 0 bases and J by 2 bases, with 9 bases between. The CDR3 is made up of 15 amino acids. Germline assignment: CDR1 MGHRA and CDR2 YSYEKL.